This TCR beta chain is drawn from a study of spatial heterogeneity in lung cancer. The study's findings and limits: Tracking of tumor mutation counts was seen in expanded intratumoral alpha and beta TCR counts.

TCRdb fed the 5' RACE reads into MiXCR, producing one record per CDR3 protein. The sample holds 12,000 or so distinct CDR3 sequences, roughly 15% seen once. As for time point: sample taken at primary tumor resection. The roughly 68 donors had untreated early-stage non-small cell lung cancer. The CDR3 has 17 amino acids. The ends lost 1 base at V and 0 bases at J; junction bases unmatched: 2. Germline loops: CDR1 KGHDR, CDR2 SFDVKD. This clonotype has at least ten counts. Its antigen is undetermined. Sequencing was performed on lung tumor tissue, taken at surgery. The chain recombines TRBV24-1 with TRBJ1-1; 12 positions match TRBD1. This sequence was found in a male donor with early-stage non-small cell lung cancer. This CDR3 is CATSDFRDRGLNTEAFF. Written as DNA, the CDR3 is TGTGCCACCAGTGATTTCCGGGACAGGGGGCTGAACACTGAAGCTTTCTTT.